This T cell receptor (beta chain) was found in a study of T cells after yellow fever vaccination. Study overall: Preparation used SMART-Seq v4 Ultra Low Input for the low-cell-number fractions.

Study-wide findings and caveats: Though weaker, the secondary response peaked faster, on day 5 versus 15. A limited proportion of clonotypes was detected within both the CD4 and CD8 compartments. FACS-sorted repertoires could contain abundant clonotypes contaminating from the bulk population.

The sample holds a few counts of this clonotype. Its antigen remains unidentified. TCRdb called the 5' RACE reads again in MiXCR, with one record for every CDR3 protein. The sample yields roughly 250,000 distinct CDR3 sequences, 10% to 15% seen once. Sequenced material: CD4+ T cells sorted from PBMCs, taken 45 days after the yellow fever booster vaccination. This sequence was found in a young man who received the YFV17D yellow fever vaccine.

As DNA, the CDR3 is TGTGCCAGCACTCCGGGACCCTCTAACTATGGCTACACCTTC. It translates to CASTPGPSNYGYTF. The rearrangement joins TRBV9 to TRBJ1-2; the D gene is possibly TRBD1 (5 bases). Per germline, CDR1 SGDLS and CDR2 YYNGEE. V dropped 6 bases and J dropped 0 bases, with 12 bases sitting between them. This CDR3 has 14 residues.